The 3 T cell receptor beta chains reported below all come from one sample, sequenced in a study of cytomegalovirus exposure and HLA in healthy donors. Measured with immunoSEQ multiplex PCR; TCRdb has only the in-frame clones, and not every one. The sample includes about 200,000 clones, roughly 87% of them seen just once. The sample was PBMCs. These receptors were obtained from a woman aged 18-29 years in good health and CMV-seropositive.

The rearrangement links TRBV4-1 to TRBJ2-1; D possibly corresponds to TRBD2 (6 bases). CDR1 is MGHRA and CDR2 is YSYEKL in the germline V gene. Trimming pared 4 bases from V and 7 bases from J, leaving 11 bases between. The CDR3 covers 13 residues. The CDR3 bases are TGCGCCAGCAGCCCTCCCGCGGGAAATGAGCAGTTCTTC. This sequence encodes CASSPPAGNEQFF.

The rearrangement uses TRBV9 and TRBJ2-1; 11 positions agree with TRBD1. Germline-derived CDR1 and CDR2 are SGDLS and YYNGEE. The CDR3 has 16 residues. Trimming at V came to 3 bases and at J to 8 bases, leaving 10 bases not matched to a gene. In DNA form, the CDR3 reads TGTGCCAGCAGCGATCTGGGACAGGGGGGCATCGATGAGCAGTTCTTC. It specifies CASSDLGQGGIDEQFF.

The chain employs TRBV6-5 and TRBJ2-7; 11 positions match TRBD2. Losses at the gene ends were 0 bases for V and 2 bases for J; bases not matched to a gene: 3. There are 16 residues in the CDR3. Germline CDR1 is MNHEY and CDR2 is SVGAGI. The CDR3 DNA follows: TGTGCCAGCAGTTACTCAGGGACTAGCGGTCCCTACGAGCAGTACTTC. Residues: CASSYSGTSGPYEQYF.